The 31 T cell receptor beta chains below were found in one sample sequenced in a study of beta chain features in type 1 diabetes. Study-wide results and caveats: The study found moderately but significantly shorter TCRB CDR3s in all four CD4+ subsets of Type 1 diabetes patients.

What was sequenced were expressed TCRB transcripts, since all of the isolated RNA had been reverse transcribed. The protocol was immunoSEQ multiplex PCR, while the TCRdb copy is restricted to in-frame clones and leaves out a portion. This sample has around 280,000 clones, with 15% found just once. The antigens for these receptors are not known. The sequenced sample consisted of naive CD4+ T cells from blood. The source is a man between 18 and 35 years old with type 1 diabetes.

This clone was counted a few times. This chain connects TRBV6-6 to TRBJ2-3, with 7 bases lining up with TRBD1. The CDR3 has 14 amino acids. Looked up from germline, CDR1 is MNHNY and CDR2 is SVGAGI (reference sequence). The junction had 11 bases not matched to a gene; V was cut back by 5 bases and J by 9 bases. CDR3 DNA: TGTGCCAGCAGTGCCGGGACAGCCTCTCAAACGCAGTATTTT. This gives the protein CASSAGTASQTQYF.

The rearrangement links TRBV4-1 to TRBJ2-3; 8 bases are a match to TRBD1. Germline V gene sequence: CDR1 MGHRA, CDR2 YSYEKL. This CDR3 spans 17 amino acids. Trimming removed 2 bases from V and 2 bases from J; junction bases left unmatched: 9. The CDR3 sequence: CASSQSRDRSATDTQYF. CDR3 in DNA: TGCGCCAGCAGCCAAAGCCGGGACAGGTCGGCCACAGATACGCAGTATTTT.

This clone was counted a single time. The J gene is TRBJ1-2, the V gene TRBV28; maybe TRBD1 (6 bases). CDR1 and CDR2 (germline): MDHEN, SYDVKM. The CDR3 has 16 amino acids. Trimming removed 6 bases at V and 0 bases at J, with 17 bases between. For the CDR3, the DNA is TGTGCCAGCAGCAATCCTCCTGGACAGTCTAACTATGGCTACACCTTC. It translates to CASSNPPGQSNYGYTF.

V gene TRBV18 combines with J gene TRBJ2-7, with D uncertain. V lost 1 base, J lost 0 bases, and 4 bases lay in between. Germline CDR1 is KGHSH and CDR2 is LQKENI. This CDR3 is built from 13 residues. CDR3 bases: TGTGCCAGCTCACCACGAGTCTCCTACGAGCAGTACTTC. It specifies CASSPRVSYEQYF.

This clone was observed a few times. The J gene is TRBJ1-1, the V gene TRBV30, with 7 nucleotides matching TRBD1. CDR3 length: 12 residues. CDR1 and CDR2 (germline): GTSNPN, SVGIG (reference sequence). Trimming took 5 bases from V and 6 from J; bases not matched to a gene: 6. CDR3 in amino acids: CAWGDSRAEAFF. CDR3 in DNA: TGTGCCTGGGGGGACAGTCGGGCTGAAGCTTTCTTT. The whole variable domain, remainder taken from reference TRBV30 and TRBJ1-1, is SQTIHQWPATLVQPVGSPLSLECTVEGTSNPNLYWYRQAAGRGLQLLFYSVGIGQISSEVPQNLSASRPQDRQFILSSKKLLLSDSGFYLCAWGDSRAEAFFGQGTRLTVV.

The chain joins TRBV6-5 to TRBJ2-3, with 7 positions matching TRBD1. V trimming: 5 bases; J trimming: 6 bases; junction bases outside the gene matches: 2. From germline, CDR1 is MNHEY and CDR2 SVGAGI. The CDR3 contains 12 residues. CDR3 sequence (DNA): TGTGCCAGCAGTGCGACAGGGGATACGCAGTATTTT. Encoded protein: CASSATGDTQYF.

V gene TRBV19 combines with J gene TRBJ2-1, with 7 bases matching TRBD2. From germline, CDR1 is LNHDA and CDR2 SQIVND (reference sequence). This CDR3 comprises 16 residues. The V segment lost 4 bases and the J segment 0 bases; nucleotides outside the gene matches: 6. The CDR3, as DNA: TGTGCCAGTAGTAAGCGCGGGGGAAGCTCCTACAATGAGCAGTTCTTC. It yields the protein CASSKRGGSSYNEQFF. Full variable domain (rest looked up from reference TRBV19 and TRBJ2-1): DGGITQSPKYLFRKEGQNVTLSCEQNLNHDAMYWYRQDPGQGLRLIYYSQIVNDFQKGDIAEGYSVSREKKESFPLTVTSAQKNPTAFYLCASSKRGGSSYNEQFFGPGTRLTVL.

DNA of the CDR3: TGTGCCAGCAGCGTAGGGACAGAGAAAGAGACCCAGTACTTC. This sequence encodes CASSVGTEKETQYF. J is TRBJ2-5 and V is TRBV9, with D possibly TRBD1 on 6 matching bases. Trimming pared 0 bases from V and 3 bases from J, leaving 9 bases between. CDR1 and CDR2 from the germline V gene are SGDLS and YYNGEE. The CDR3 has 14 amino acids.

The chain recombines TRBV5-1 with TRBJ2-2; D gene unclear. The V and J ends lost 4 bases and 8 bases respectively, with 15 bases between them. Germline V gene lookup returns CDR1 SGHRS and CDR2 YFSETQ. This CDR3 contains 14 residues. In DNA form, the CDR3 reads TGCGCCAGCAGCCTGAGCAGCACAGAAGGGGAGCTGTTTTTT. The encoded protein is CASSLSSTEGELFF. Full variable domain (missing parts from reference TRBV5-1 and TRBJ2-2): KAGVTQTPRYLIKTRGQQVTLSCSPISGHRSVSWYQQTPGQGLQFLFEYFSETQRNKGNFPGRFSGRQFSNSRSEMNVSTLELGDSALYLCASSLSSTEGELFFGEGSRLTVL.

This clone was observed a handful of times. The V call is TRBV7-2, the J call TRBJ2-2, with a possible D match to TRBD1 (5 bases). V gave up 2 bases and J gave up 7 bases, with 11 bases separating them. The CDR3 contains 14 residues. The germline V gene has CDR1 SGHTA and CDR2 FQGNSA. CDR3 residues: CASSLSQGSGELFF. The CDR3 DNA sequence: TGTGCCAGCAGCTTATCCCAGGGAAGCGGGGAGCTGTTTTTT.

The chain employs TRBV5-1 and TRBJ1-1; 7 bases map to TRBD1. The CDR3 consists of 14 residues. J gave up 1 base and V 6 bases, and 6 bases lay outside the gene matches. Germline-derived CDR1 and CDR2 are SGHRS and YFSETQ. DNA for the CDR3: TGCGCCAGCAAGTCAGAGGGGGCGAACACTGAAGCTTTCTTT. It yields the protein CASKSEGANTEAFF.

A few counts support this clone. The chain uses TRBV30 and TRBJ2-2; 9 bases fit TRBD2. The V gene's germline CDR1 is GTSNPN and CDR2 SVGIG (reference sequence). V was pared by 4 bases and J by 4 bases, with 7 bases of the junction left unmatched. The CDR3 has 15 residues. The CDR3 spells CAWIRREGITGELFF. The CDR3, as DNA: TGTGCCTGGATTCGGCGGGAGGGCATCACCGGGGAGCTGTTTTTT.

This clone was observed a handful of times. The chain links TRBV10-1 to TRBJ2-3, with TRBD2 matching 9 bases. CDR3 length equals 17 residues. The V gene's germline CDR1 is WNHNN and CDR2 SYGVQD (reference sequence). The junction had 10 bases not matched to a gene; V was cut back by 0 bases and J by 6 bases. The CDR3 DNA follows: TGCGCCAGCAGTGAGTCGGTGTCTAGCGGGAAATCGGATACGCAGTATTTT. Amino acids: CASSESVSSGKSDTQYF.

This chain links TRBV7-7 with TRBJ2-3; TRBD1 might be the D (5 bases). The V gene lost 5 bases and the J gene lost 3 bases, with 18 bases spanning the gap. CDR3 length equals 16 residues. Germline assignment: CDR1 SSHAT and CDR2 FNYEAQ (reference sequence). The CDR3 DNA is TGTGCCAGCAGCCCGGACACGTCCCACCGTACAGATACGCAGTATTTT. Residues: CASSPDTSHRTDTQYF.

There are a few counts of this clone. The chain has TRBV7-9 and TRBJ1-2; possible D gene TRBD1, 6 bases. V lost 0 bases and J lost 6, with 17 bases in between. Germline loops: CDR1 SEHNR, CDR2 FQNEAQ (reference sequence). The CDR3 is 16 residues long. As DNA, the CDR3 is TGTGCCAGCAGCTTAGCTATGGCGACAGGTTTCCATGGCTACACCTTC. It translates to CASSLAMATGFHGYTF.

This clone has a handful of counts. The chain recombines TRBV5-4 with TRBJ2-3; 9 bases fit TRBD2. V was pared by 3 bases and J by 1 base, with 6 bases of the junction left unmatched. CDR1 is SGHNT and CDR2 is YYREEE in the germline V gene (reference sequence). The CDR3 length is 16 residues. The CDR3, as DNA: TGTGCCAGCAGCTCTATGACTAGCGGAGGCACAGATACGCAGTATTTT. Its protein product is CASSSMTSGGTDTQYF.

The chain joins TRBV19 to TRBJ2-3; TRBD2 is a possible D gene (5 bases). Trimming pared 3 bases from V and 12 bases from J, leaving 16 bases between. This CDR3 has 13 amino acids. Germline assignment: CDR1 LNHDA and CDR2 SQIVND (reference sequence). The CDR3 coding sequence is TGTGCCAGTAGTATCCGGGATACGGGTAGACAGTATTTT. Translated: CASSIRDTGRQYF.

Only a few counts were recorded for this clone. V usage is TRBV10-2 and J usage is TRBJ2-7; 8 positions agree with TRBD1. Germline lookup yields CDR1 WSHSY and CDR2 SAAADI. CDR3 size: 14 residues. The trim removed 7 bases at V and 5 bases at J, leaving 10 bases unmatched. CDR3 coding DNA: TGCGCCAGCACGAGTTTCAGGGGGCGACACGAGCAGTACTTC. It translates to CASTSFRGRHEQYF.

The CDR3 loop is CASSPTSGRHVLTF. The CDR3 bases are TGTGCCAGCTCCCCAACTAGCGGGAGGCACGTCCTGACTTTC. The gene calls are TRBV18 and TRBJ2-6, with TRBD2 matching over 12 bases. Trimming at V came to 6 bases and at J to 11 bases, leaving 5 bases not matched to a gene. This CDR3 contains 14 residues. Germline V gene data show CDR1 as KGHSH and CDR2 as LQKENI.

This clone was seen only a few times. The rearrangement links TRBV5-1 to TRBJ2-5; tentatively, D is TRBD1 (6 bases). V dropped 6 bases and J dropped 2 bases, with 11 bases sitting between them. Per the germline V gene, CDR1 is SGHRS and CDR2 is YFSETQ. CDR3 length equals 13 residues. CDR3 bases: TGCGCCAGCATCCCGGACAGTCAAGAGACCCAGTACTTC. As protein: CASIPDSQETQYF.

This clone has a handful of counts. The chain recombines TRBV5-5 with TRBJ2-7; D is ambiguous. This CDR3 has 14 residues. Germline V gene lookup returns CDR1 SGHKS and CDR2 YYEKEE (reference sequence). V gave up 0 bases and J gave up 1 base, with 8 bases separating them. CDR3 in amino acids: CASSLEPGSYEQYF. As DNA, the CDR3 is TGTGCCAGCAGCTTGGAACCAGGTTCCTACGAGCAGTACTTC.

This clone was counted a few times. The chain links TRBV6-5 to TRBJ2-1; TRBD2 agrees at 10 bases. The germline gives CDR1 MNHEY, CDR2 SVGAGI. The CDR3 is 15 residues long. J lost 4 bases, V lost 0 bases, and 0 bases had no gene match. CDR3 residues: CASSYSAGGYNEQFF. The CDR3 region has the DNA TGTGCCAGCAGTTACTCAGCGGGGGGGTACAATGAGCAGTTCTTC.

This clone was counted between two and nine times. V gene TRBV6-5 combines with J gene TRBJ2-5; 7 bases are a match to TRBD2. V was clipped by 6 bases and J by 3 bases; unmatched bases: 7. Germline V CDR1 and CDR2: MNHEY, SVGAGI. CDR3 length equals 14 residues. CDR3 amino acids: CASSPKGGEETQYF. The CDR3 DNA reads TGTGCCAGCAGCCCCAAGGGAGGGGAAGAGACCCAGTACTTC.

This clone was observed a handful of times. This chain joins TRBV28 and TRBJ2-7, with 7 bases that match TRBD1. The CDR3 sequence is 15 residues long. V lost 6 bases to trimming and J lost 0 bases; unmatched junction nucleotides: 8. The germline gives CDR1 MDHEN, CDR2 SYDVKM. The CDR3 reads CASSRGQLISYEQYF. The CDR3 DNA reads as TGTGCCAGCAGCCGGGGACAGTTGATCTCCTACGAGCAGTACTTC. The full variable domain, in which reference TRBV28 and TRBJ2-7 provide the parts outside the CDR3, is DVKVTQSSRYLVKRTGEKVFLECVQDMDHENMFWYRQDPGLGLRLIYFSYDVKMKEKGDIPEGYSVSREKKERFSLILESASTNQTSMYLCASSRGQLISYEQYFGPGTRLTVT.

The chain is built from TRBV2 and TRBJ2-5; maybe TRBD1 (6 bases). V shed 8 bases and J shed 5 bases, with 12 bases lying between them. CDR1 is SNHLY, CDR2 FYNNEI, per germline. The CDR3 totals 12 residues. CDR3 residues: CASGWTEETQYF. CDR3 sequence (DNA): TGTGCCAGCGGGTGGACAGAGGAGACCCAGTACTTC.

The CDR3 nucleotides read TGTGCCAGCAGTTTGGGGGGGCTGATCGACGAGCAGTACTTC. It encodes CASSLGGLIDEQYF. The gene calls are TRBV28 and TRBJ2-7; the D gene is possibly TRBD2 (7 bases). The CDR3 sequence is 14 residues long. Germline V gene sequence: CDR1 MDHEN, CDR2 SYDVKM. Deletions cut 3 bases from V and 5 bases from J, with 14 bases between.

A few counts support this clone. The V gene is TRBV30, the J gene TRBJ1-4; tentatively, D is TRBD1 (6 bases). There are 15 residues in the CDR3. V lost 0 bases to trimming and J lost 5 bases, with 13 bases between them. Germline V lookup: CDR1 GTSNPN, CDR2 SVGIG (reference sequence). The CDR3, as DNA: TGTGCCTGGAGTGTACGGGGCCAGGGGAATGAAAAACTGTTTTTT. Protein sequence: CAWSVRGQGNEKLFF.

This chain connects TRBV11-2 to TRBJ2-1; D might be TRBD1 (5 bases). This CDR3 is 16 amino acids long. Germline values: CDR1 SGHAT, CDR2 FQNNGV. Trimming took off 0 bases at V and 4 bases at J, with 13 bases between the two ends. DNA for the CDR3: TGTGCCAGCAGCTTAGATCTAAGGGGTCTGTACAATGAGCAGTTCTTC. Translation gives CASSLDLRGLYNEQFF.

CDR3 in amino acids: CASGPPTTWDTEAFF. The CDR3 DNA reads as TGTGCTAGTGGTCCTCCGACTACCTGGGACACTGAAGCTTTCTTT. The rearrangement links TRBV12-5 to TRBJ1-1; D ambiguous. The V gene's germline CDR1 is LGHNT and CDR2 FRNRAP. With 5 bases removed from V and 3 bases from J, the gap between germline ends came to 16 bases. This CDR3 spans 15 amino acids.

This clone was detected only a few times. This chain uses TRBV5-1 with TRBJ2-1, with 7 bases fitting TRBD1. The CDR3 sequence is 13 residues long. The germline CDR1 and CDR2 sequences are SGHRS and YFSETQ. V gave up 4 bases and J gave up 5 bases; unmatched junction bases: 3. The CDR3 DNA sequence: TGCGCCAGCAGCGCCGGGACAGACAATGAGCAGTTCTTC. Translated: CASSAGTDNEQFF.

The rearrangement uses TRBV7-2 and TRBJ2-4; D perhaps matches TRBD2 (6 bases). Germline V gene lookup returns CDR1 SGHTA and CDR2 FQGNSA. Trimming removed 2 bases from V and 8 bases from J, with 13 bases in between. This CDR3 is built from 14 residues. The CDR3: CASSLLTRIDIQYF. The CDR3 DNA reads TGTGCCAGCAGCTTACTGACTAGGATCGACATTCAGTACTTC. The variable domain in full, completed from reference TRBV7-2 and TRBJ2-4, reads GAGVSQSPSNKVTEKGKDVELRCDPISGHTALYWYRQSLGQGLEFLIYFQGNSAPDKSGLPSDRFSAERTGGSVSTLTIQRTQQEDSAVYLCASSLLTRIDIQYFGAGTRLSVL.